The 24 T cell receptor beta chains given below trace back to one sample, sequenced in a study of blood T cell repertoires in COVID-19. This table comes from immunoSEQ multiplex PCR, and its TCRdb copy is limited to in-frame clones, with some not included. Of fewer than 250,000 clones in the sample, 75% to 85% were seen once. The sample taken for sequencing was PBMCs or T cells enriched from blood (not recorded which). These receptor sequences come from a middle-aged woman with acute COVID-19.

The chain is built from TRBV9 and TRBJ1-2; 9 bases line up with TRBD1. The CDR3 consists of 14 residues. From germline, CDR1 is SGDLS and CDR2 YYNGEE. Unmatched junction bases numbered 8, after V lost 3 bases and J lost 8 bases. Here the CDR3 DNA reads TGTGCCAGCAGCGGGGACAGGGTGGTGGAGGGCTACACCTTC. Encoded protein: CASSGDRVVEGYTF.

V and J are TRBV5-1 and TRBJ1-4; TRBD1 is a possible D gene (6 bases). Between the trimmed V and J ends, which lost 4 bases and 3 bases, there was a span of 13 bases. CDR1 and CDR2 (germline): SGHRS, YFSETQ. The CDR3 covers 15 residues. The CDR3 DNA reads as TGCGCCAGCAGCCTGGACGGGACATCTAATGAAAAACTGTTTTTT. Its translation: CASSLDGTSNEKLFF.

The chain couples TRBV3-1 (or the pseudogene TRBV3-2) to TRBJ2-5; the match to TRBD2 covers 10 bases. This CDR3 spans 17 amino acids. V shed 0 bases, J shed 2 bases, and the junction held 6 bases outside the gene matches. Germline CDR1 reads LGHDT; CDR2 reads YNNKEL (reference sequence). The CDR3 reads CASSQDWASGSQETQYF. The CDR3 bases are TGTGCCAGCAGCCAAGATTGGGCTAGCGGGAGTCAAGAGACCCAGTACTTC.

V is TRBV28 and J is TRBJ2-2; 7 bases are shared with TRBD2. Germline lookup yields CDR1 MDHEN and CDR2 SYDVKM. V dropped 3 bases and J dropped 3; count of bases not matched to a gene: 4. The CDR3 has 15 residues. The CDR3 reads CASSLAGDYTGELFF. The CDR3 nucleotides are TGTGCCAGCAGTTTGGCGGGGGATTACACCGGGGAGCTGTTTTTT.

The chain carries TRBV10-3 and TRBJ2-7; no reliable D call. Deletions cut 2 bases from V and 5 bases from J, with 7 bases between. CDR1 ENHRY and CDR2 SYGVKD come from the germline V gene. This CDR3 is 12 amino acids long. The CDR3 nucleotides read TGTGCCATCAGTGAGCGGTCCGACGAGCAGTACTTC. As protein: CAISERSDEQYF.

The V call is TRBV24-1, the J call TRBJ2-5; D ambiguous. The CDR3 contains 14 residues. Between the trimmed V and J ends, which lost 5 bases and 0 bases, there was a span of 9 bases. Germline CDR1 and CDR2: KGHDR and SFDVKD. CDR3 sequence reads: CATSAFDNQETQYF. CDR3 in DNA: TGTGCCACCAGTGCATTTGACAACCAAGAGACCCAGTACTTC.

The J gene is TRBJ2-1, the V gene TRBV11-3, with 7 positions matching TRBD2. The V and J ends lost 0 bases and 6 bases, in that order; junction bases with no gene match: 8. Germline V gives CDR1 SGHNT, CDR2 YENEEA. This CDR3 is 16 amino acids long. DNA for the CDR3: TGTGCCAGCAGCTTAGATGTAGCGGGCGCCCCCAATGAGCAGTTCTTC. Its translation: CASSLDVAGAPNEQFF.

The chain links TRBV30 to TRBJ1-3; no definite D call. Germline CDR1 reads GTSNPN; CDR2 reads SVGIG (reference sequence). V lost 5 bases, J lost 0 bases, and 14 bases lay in between. The CDR3 is 15 residues long. This CDR3 reads CAWAGLRSSGNTIYF. The CDR3 DNA follows: TGTGCCTGGGCAGGACTGAGAAGCTCTGGAAACACCATATATTTT.

The gene calls are TRBV19 and TRBJ1-5; TRBD1 agrees at 8 bases. The CDR3 has 13 amino acids. Germline lookup yields CDR1 LNHDA and CDR2 SQIVND (reference sequence). V dropped 9 bases and J dropped 5; count of bases not matched to a gene: 6. The CDR3 spells CASRDRWDQPQHF. The CDR3 region has the DNA TGTGCCAGCCGGGACAGGTGGGATCAGCCCCAGCATTTT. Complete variable domain (other parts from reference TRBV19 and TRBJ1-5): DGGITQSPKYLFRKEGQNVTLSCEQNLNHDAMYWYRQDPGQGLRLIYYSQIVNDFQKGDIAEGYSVSREKKESFPLTVTSAQKNPTAFYLCASRDRWDQPQHFGDGTRLSIL.

J is TRBJ1-5 and V is TRBV28; D unclear. The V gene's germline CDR1 is MDHEN and CDR2 SYDVKM. The V gene lost 6 bases and the J gene lost 11 bases, with 23 bases spanning the gap. The CDR3 has 15 residues. CDR3 region: CASSRYLAGPWAQHF. CDR3 nucleotides: TGTGCCAGCAGCCGATATTTGGCAGGCCCTTGGGCCCAGCATTTT. Full variable domain (outside the CDR3, taken from reference TRBV28 and TRBJ1-5): DVKVTQSSRYLVKRTGEKVFLECVQDMDHENMFWYRQDPGLGLRLIYFSYDVKMKEKGDIPEGYSVSREKKERFSLILESASTNQTSMYLCASSRYLAGPWAQHFGDGTRLSIL.

The chain couples TRBV27 to TRBJ2-1; 10 bases fit TRBD2. CDR3 length equals 15 residues. The J segment lost 4 bases and the V segment lost 3 bases, leaving 3 bases of the junction unmatched. Per germline, CDR1 MNHEY and CDR2 SMNVEV (reference sequence). CDR3 bases: TGTGCCAGCAGTTTCGGACTAGCGGTATACAATGAGCAGTTCTTC. It codes for CASSFGLAVYNEQFF.

The chain is built from TRBV12-5 and TRBJ1-2, with D possibly TRBD1 on 5 matching bases. This CDR3 has 13 amino acids. Germline-derived CDR1 and CDR2 are LGHNT and FRNRAP. Trimming took 7 bases from V and 7 from J, leaving 16 bases between them. The DNA for the CDR3 is TGTGCTAGTGCCATTGCAGGGATTGCTGGCTACACCTTC. Encoded protein: CASAIAGIAGYTF. Full variable domain (remainder filled in from reference TRBV12-5 and TRBJ1-2): DARVTQTPRHKVTEMGQEVTMRCQPILGHNTVFWYRQTMMQGLELLAYFRNRAPLDDSGMPKDRFSAEMPDATLATLKIQPSEPRDSAVYFCASAIAGIAGYTFGSGTRLTVV.

This clone was picked up many times. The chain links TRBV28 to TRBJ1-2, with TRBD1 identical over 9 bases. The CDR3 has 15 amino acids. V was clipped by 6 bases and J by 4 bases; unmatched bases: 9. Germline CDR1 MDHEN, CDR2 SYDVKM. The CDR3 DNA follows: TGTGCCAGCAGAGGCCGGGACAGGGCGCCCTATGGCTACACCTTC. Translating gives CASRGRDRAPYGYTF.

This chain uses TRBV11-3 with TRBJ2-1, with TRBD1 matching 9 bases. V was clipped by 3 bases and J by 9 bases; unmatched bases: 6. CDR3 length equals 14 residues. Germline CDR1 SGHNT, CDR2 YENEEA. DNA for the CDR3: TGTGCCAGCAGCTTGCGGGACAGGGTCGGTGAGCAGTTCTTC. This codes for CASSLRDRVGEQFF.

The V and J genes are TRBV7-2 and TRBJ1-2, with D possibly being TRBD1 (5 bases). Germline loops: CDR1 SGHTA, CDR2 FQGNSA. V was shortened by 5 bases and J by 5 bases, with 15 bases between the two germline ends. This CDR3 comprises 14 residues. DNA of the CDR3: TGTGCCAGCAGCCCTTCCAGGGAGGTGTATGGCTACACCTTC. Translating gives CASSPSREVYGYTF.

This clone was observed at least ten times. Different DNA sequences within this sample yield the same CDR3. The V call is TRBV12-3 or TRBV12-4, the J call TRBJ1-5; D is uncertain. Trimming cost V 6 bases and J 3 bases, with 9 bases left between them. The CDR3 runs 13 residues. CDR3 in amino acids: CASRTGSNQPQHF. The DNA of the CDR3 is TGTGCCAGCAGGACGGGGTCCAATCAGCCCCAGCATTTT.

This clone was observed a few times. The chain joins TRBV18 to TRBJ1-3; 8 nucleotides align to TRBD1. Germline V CDR1 and CDR2: KGHSH, LQKENI. The CDR3 is 17 residues long. J gave up 6 bases and V 2 bases, and 12 bases lay outside the gene matches. This CDR3 reads CASSPSKVAGGENTIYF. The DNA for the CDR3 is TGTGCCAGCTCACCATCCAAGGTGGCAGGGGGCGAAAACACCATATATTTT.

The rearrangement joins TRBV6-5 to TRBJ2-7, with a possible D match to TRBD2 (6 bases). This CDR3 has 16 amino acids. Germline V CDR1 and CDR2: MNHEY, SVGAGI. With 2 bases removed from V and 5 bases from J, the gap between germline ends came to 19 bases. DNA of the CDR3: TGTGCCAGCAGTTACCCCGGGGGTAGCGGCCTAAACGAGCAGTACTTC. This codes for CASSYPGGSGLNEQYF.

The chain uses TRBV2 and TRBJ2-7; D is undetermined. Trimming removed 0 bases at V and 4 bases at J, with 7 bases between. There are 13 residues in the CDR3. Germline CDR1 is SNHLY and CDR2 is FYNNEI. This chain's CDR3 is CASSEAGKYEQYF. The CDR3 DNA is TGTGCCAGCAGTGAAGCGGGCAAATACGAGCAGTACTTC.

V and J are TRBV9 and TRBJ2-1, with TRBD2 matching 8 bases. Trimming at V came to 0 bases and at J to 6 bases, leaving 5 bases not matched to a gene. Looked up from germline, CDR1 is SGDLS and CDR2 is YYNGEE. The CDR3 runs to 15 residues. The CDR3 loop is CASSVDPGGPNEQFF. The CDR3 DNA sequence: TGTGCCAGCAGCGTAGATCCGGGAGGGCCCAATGAGCAGTTCTTC.

The chain couples TRBV30 to TRBJ1-1, with D hard to call. Trimming pared 0 bases from V and 1 base from J, leaving 18 bases between. Per the germline V gene, CDR1 is GTSNPN and CDR2 is SVGIG (reference sequence). This CDR3 spans 17 amino acids. Here the CDR3 DNA reads TGTGCCTGGAGTGTACTTCCCCCAGGTTTTGCGAACACTGAAGCTTTCTTT. Translating it yields CAWSVLPPGFANTEAFF.

V and J are TRBV30 and TRBJ2-5, with 8 bases lining up with TRBD2. This CDR3 is built from 14 residues. Losses at the gene ends were 5 bases for V and 13 bases for J; bases not matched to a gene: 18. Germline CDR1 is GTSNPN and CDR2 is SVGIG (reference sequence). This CDR3 is CAWAHGGTGGNWYF. DNA for the CDR3: TGTGCCTGGGCCCACGGGGGAACGGGGGGGAACTGGTACTTC.

The chain uses TRBV28 and TRBJ2-7; maybe TRBD1 (5 bases). V was trimmed by 7 bases and J by 5 bases, leaving 18 bases between them. This CDR3 spans 14 amino acids. The germline CDR1 and CDR2 sequences are MDHEN and SYDVKM. The CDR3 here is CASIKGASLDEQYF. The CDR3 DNA reads TGTGCCAGCATTAAAGGGGCCTCATTGGACGAGCAGTACTTC.

This chain joins TRBV5-1 and TRBJ1-3; TRBD1 agrees at 7 bases. The CDR3 is 17 residues long. The germline V gene has CDR1 SGHRS and CDR2 YFSETQ. Trimming at V came to 1 base and at J to 0 bases, leaving 7 bases not matched to a gene. CDR3 nucleotides: TGCGCCAGCAGCTTGTTATTCGGACAGGCCTCTGGAAACACCATATATTTT. This sequence encodes CASSLLFGQASGNTIYF.